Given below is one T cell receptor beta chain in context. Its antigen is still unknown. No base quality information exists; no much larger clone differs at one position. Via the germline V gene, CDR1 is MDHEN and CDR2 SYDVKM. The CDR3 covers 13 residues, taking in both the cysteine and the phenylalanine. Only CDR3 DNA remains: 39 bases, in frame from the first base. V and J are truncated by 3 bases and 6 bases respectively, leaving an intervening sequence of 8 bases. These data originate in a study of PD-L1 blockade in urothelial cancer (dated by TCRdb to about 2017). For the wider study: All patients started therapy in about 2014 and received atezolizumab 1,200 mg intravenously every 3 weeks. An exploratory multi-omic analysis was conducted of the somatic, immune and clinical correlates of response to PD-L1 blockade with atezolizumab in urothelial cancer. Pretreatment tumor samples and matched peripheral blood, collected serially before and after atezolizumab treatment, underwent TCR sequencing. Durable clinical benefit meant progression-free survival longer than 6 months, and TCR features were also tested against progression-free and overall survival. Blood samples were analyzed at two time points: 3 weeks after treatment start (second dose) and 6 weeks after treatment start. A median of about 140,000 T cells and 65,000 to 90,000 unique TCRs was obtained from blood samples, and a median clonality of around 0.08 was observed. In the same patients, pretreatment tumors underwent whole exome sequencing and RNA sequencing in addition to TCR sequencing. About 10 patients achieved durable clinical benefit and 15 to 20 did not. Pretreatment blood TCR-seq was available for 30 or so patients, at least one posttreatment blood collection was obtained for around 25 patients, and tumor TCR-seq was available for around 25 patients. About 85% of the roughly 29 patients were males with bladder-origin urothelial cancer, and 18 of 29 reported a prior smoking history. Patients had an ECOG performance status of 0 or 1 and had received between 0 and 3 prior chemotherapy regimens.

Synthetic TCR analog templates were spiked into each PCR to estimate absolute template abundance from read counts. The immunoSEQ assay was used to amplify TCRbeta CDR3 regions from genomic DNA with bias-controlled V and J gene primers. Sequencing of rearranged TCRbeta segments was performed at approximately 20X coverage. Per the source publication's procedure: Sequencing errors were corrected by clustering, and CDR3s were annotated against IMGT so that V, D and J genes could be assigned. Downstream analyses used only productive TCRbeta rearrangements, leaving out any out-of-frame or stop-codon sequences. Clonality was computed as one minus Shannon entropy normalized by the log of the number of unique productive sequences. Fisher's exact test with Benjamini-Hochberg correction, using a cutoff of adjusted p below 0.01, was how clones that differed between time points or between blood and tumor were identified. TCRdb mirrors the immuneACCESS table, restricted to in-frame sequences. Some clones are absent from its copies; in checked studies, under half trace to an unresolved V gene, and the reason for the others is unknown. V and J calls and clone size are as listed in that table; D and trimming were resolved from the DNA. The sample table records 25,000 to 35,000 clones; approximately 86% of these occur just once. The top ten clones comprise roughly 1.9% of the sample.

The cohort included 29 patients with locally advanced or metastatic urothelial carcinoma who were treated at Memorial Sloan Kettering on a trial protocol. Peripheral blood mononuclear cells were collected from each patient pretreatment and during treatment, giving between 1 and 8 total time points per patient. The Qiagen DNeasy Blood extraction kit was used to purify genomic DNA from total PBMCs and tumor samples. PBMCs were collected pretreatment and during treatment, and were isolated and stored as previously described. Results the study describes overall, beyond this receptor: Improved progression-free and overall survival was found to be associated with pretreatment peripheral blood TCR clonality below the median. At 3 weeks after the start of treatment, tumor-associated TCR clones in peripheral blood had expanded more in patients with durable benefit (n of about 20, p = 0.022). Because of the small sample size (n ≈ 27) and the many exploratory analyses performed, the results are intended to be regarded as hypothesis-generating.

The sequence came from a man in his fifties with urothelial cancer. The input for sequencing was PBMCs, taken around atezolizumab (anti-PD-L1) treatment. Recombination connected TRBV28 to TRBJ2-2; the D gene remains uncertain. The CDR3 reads CASSLGLAGELFF. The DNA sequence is TGTGCCAGCAGTTTGGGCCTGGCCGGGGAGCTGTTTTTT.